The 25 T cell receptor beta chains reported below all come from one sample, sequenced in a study of regulatory T cells in long-lasting Graves disease. Building the TCR beta libraries relied on iRepertoire HTBI primers, and CDR3 regions underwent Arm-PCR. Each CDR3 protein is one row after TCRdb ran MiXCR on the multiplex PCR reads. The sample lists around 400,000 distinct CDR3 sequences; roughly a fifth were seen once. Time point denoted: persistent/refractory GD, antithyroid drugs over 5 years with positive TRAb. The TCR library was prepared using RNA isolated from PBMCs. This material consisted of peripheral blood mononuclear cells (PBMCs), taken when the disease was refractory, from a patient treated with antithyroid drugs. These receptor sequences come from a female donor with Graves disease.

The chain carries TRBV6-1 and TRBJ1-4, with TRBD1 matching 7 bases. CDR3 size: 14 residues. The germline CDR1 and CDR2 sequences are MNHNS and SASEGT. The V segment lost 6 bases and the J segment 8 bases; nucleotides outside the gene matches: 9. CDR3 protein: CASRPGTAGEKLFF. In DNA form, the CDR3 reads TGTGCCAGCAGACCCGGGACAGCTGGAGAAAAACTGTTTTTT.

This clonotype was counted many times. The rearrangement joins TRBV12-3 or TRBV12-4 to TRBJ2-1; D perhaps matches TRBD1 (5 bases). The V end was cut by 6 bases, the J end by 5 bases, with 11 bases between. The CDR3 contains 13 residues. This CDR3 reads CASSPPGNNEQFF. For the CDR3, the DNA is TGTGCCAGCAGCCCCCCAGGGAACAATGAGCAGTTCTTC.

The table lists this clonotype with a few counts. The J gene is TRBJ2-7, the V gene TRBV18; D not certain. CDR3 length: 14 residues. V was cut by 0 bases and J by 4 bases, with 10 bases left in between. Germline loops: CDR1 KGHSH, CDR2 LQKENI. CDR3 coding DNA: TGTGCCAGCTCACCACCGAAGGGTACATACGAGCAGTACTTC. Translating gives CASSPPKGTYEQYF.

This clonotype was counted between two and nine times. This chain uses TRBV6-2 or TRBV6-3 with TRBJ1-1; tentative D call: TRBD1 (6 bases). The V gene lost 0 bases and the J gene lost 5 bases, with 13 bases spanning the gap. The CDR3 covers 15 residues. Germline CDR1 reads MNHEY; CDR2 reads SVGEGT. CDR3 DNA: TGTGCCAGCAGTTACTCGGCAAGGGGGGGGACTGAAGCTTTCTTT. Translating it yields CASSYSARGGTEAFF.

Only a few counts were recorded for this clonotype. Here the CDR3 reads CSATGTSGVYEQYF. The CDR3 region has the DNA TGCAGTGCTACCGGGACTAGCGGGGTCTACGAGCAGTACTTC. V is TRBV20-1 and J is TRBJ2-7; 13 bases align to TRBD2. V lost 4 bases, J lost 3 bases, and 3 bases stayed unmatched. In germline, CDR1 is DFQATT, CDR2 SNEGSKA (reference sequence). The CDR3 contains 14 residues.

The sample holds a few counts of this clonotype. The genes are TRBV7-2 and TRBJ1-1, with D tentatively TRBD1 (6 bases). The ends were cut back, 0 bases at V and 3 bases at J, with 14 bases in the middle. The CDR3 sequence is 16 residues long. Germline CDR1 is SGHTA and CDR2 is FQGNSA. CDR3 region: CASSLAAGGRDTEAFF. CDR3 sequence (DNA): TGTGCCAGCAGCTTAGCCGCGGGGGGGCGGGACACTGAAGCTTTCTTT.

This clonotype was seen repeatedly, ten times or more. The chain couples TRBV20-1 to TRBJ2-7; TRBD1 matches at 7 bases. This CDR3 contains 11 residues. The V segment lost 5 bases and the J segment 5 bases; nucleotides outside the gene matches: 3. The germline V gene has CDR1 DFQATT and CDR2 SNEGSKA (reference sequence). CDR3 amino acids: CSAQGVNEQYF. The CDR3 region has the DNA TGCAGTGCTCAGGGGGTAAACGAGCAGTACTTC.

This clonotype came up a few times. This CDR3 reads CASSEYGRADEQYF. In DNA form, the CDR3 reads TGTGCCAGCAGTGAATATGGGAGGGCTGACGAGCAGTACTTC. The chain combines TRBV2 with TRBJ2-7; 7 bases line up with TRBD2. Trimming at V came to 2 bases and at J to 5 bases, leaving 6 bases not matched to a gene. Germline V gene sequence: CDR1 SNHLY, CDR2 FYNNEI. The CDR3 runs to 14 residues.

This clonotype has ten or more counts. This sequence joins TRBV28 and TRBJ2-4; 7 bases are shared with TRBD2. This CDR3 has 14 residues. Looked up from germline, CDR1 is MDHEN and CDR2 is SYDVKM. Trimming cost V 11 bases and J 0 bases; bases outside gene matches: 7. The CDR3 loop is CAVQRDLAKNIQYF. The CDR3, as DNA: TGTGCCGTCCAGCGGGACCTAGCCAAAAACATTCAGTACTTC.

J is TRBJ2-1 and V is TRBV20-1; no clear D. The CDR3 loop spans 13 amino acids. The V gene lost 4 bases and the J gene lost 5 bases, with 12 bases spanning the gap. Per the germline V gene, CDR1 is DFQATT and CDR2 is SNEGSKA (reference sequence). CDR3 amino acids: CSANPSQNNEQFF. The CDR3 bases are TGCAGTGCTAACCCTAGTCAGAACAATGAGCAGTTCTTC.

A note on this clonotype: A junction boundary mismatches the germline segment, possibly from a read error. J is TRBJ2-7 and V is TRBV3-1; no reliable D call. Germline CDR1 LGHDT, CDR2 YNNKEL (reference sequence). The CDR3 has 12 amino acids. For the CDR3, the DNA is TGTGTCAGCAGCCAAACAGACTACGAGCAGTACTTC. Residues: CVSSQTDYEQYF.

Ten or more counts support this clonotype. J is TRBJ1-2 and V is TRBV6-1; D is possibly TRBD1 (5 bases). Trimming took off 8 bases at V and 5 bases at J, with 9 bases between the two ends. Germline V CDR1 and CDR2: MNHNS, SASEGT. This CDR3 region has 11 residues. In DNA, the CDR3 is TGTGCCAGCGGGGGGTTTTATGGCTACACCTTC. Translation gives CASGGFYGYTF.

The V and J genes are TRBV20-1 and TRBJ2-1, with 13 bases that match TRBD2. Germline V gene sequence: CDR1 DFQATT, CDR2 SNEGSKA (reference sequence). The CDR3 covers 16 residues. The V gene end was trimmed by 3 bases and the J gene end by 4 bases; junction bases not matched to a gene: 6. CDR3 coding DNA: TGCAGTGCTAGGTCATGGACTAGCGGGAGTTACAATGAGCAGTTCTTC. Encoded protein: CSARSWTSGSYNEQFF.

The V call is TRBV19, the J call TRBJ2-2, with D tentatively TRBD1 (6 bases). The germline V gene has CDR1 LNHDA and CDR2 SQIVND (reference sequence). V was trimmed by 3 bases and J by 1 base, leaving 6 bases between them. The CDR3 sequence is 14 residues long. The CDR3 region has the DNA TGTGCCAGTAGTATGGGACAGAACACCGGGGAGCTGTTTTTT. Its translation is CASSMGQNTGELFF.

This clonotype came up many times. The CDR3 protein is CASSLRLRQINYEQYF. In DNA, the CDR3 is TGTGCCAGCAGCTTACGTTTGAGACAGATAAACTACGAGCAGTACTTC. The chain uses TRBV11-2 and TRBJ2-7; D may be TRBD1 (5 bases). The CDR3 spans 16 residues. V lost 2 bases and J 3 bases, leaving 17 bases between the germline ends. Germline V gene lookup returns CDR1 SGHAT and CDR2 FQNNGV. Full variable domain (missing parts from reference TRBV11-2 and TRBJ2-7): EAGVAQSPRYKIIEKRQSVAFWCNPISGHATLYWYQQILGQGPKLLIQFQNNGVVDDSQLPKDRFSAERLKGVDSTLKIQPAKLEDSAVYLCASSLRLRQINYEQYFGPGTRLTVT.

The chain has TRBV30 and TRBJ2-3, with D possibly matching TRBD2 (6 bases). The CDR3 has 14 amino acids. Germline loops: CDR1 GTSNPN, CDR2 SVGIG (reference sequence). The germline V and J ends were trimmed by 3 bases and 3 bases, with 13 bases remaining between them. CDR3 DNA: TGTGCCTGGAGCGGGGGAGTCGAGACAGATACGCAGTATTTT. Translated: CAWSGGVETDTQYF. Complete variable domain (other parts from reference TRBV30 and TRBJ2-3): SQTIHQWPATLVQPVGSPLSLECTVEGTSNPNLYWYRQAAGRGLQLLFYSVGIGQISSEVPQNLSASRPQDRQFILSSKKLLLSDSGFYLCAWSGGVETDTQYFGPGTRLTVL.

The sample holds a few counts of this clonotype. This chain joins TRBV6-1 and TRBJ1-5; 10 nucleotides align to TRBD1. The CDR3 covers 15 residues. With V trimmed by 5 bases and J by 7 bases, 8 bases remained unmatched. CDR1 is MNHNS, CDR2 SASEGT, per germline. DNA for the CDR3: TGTGCCAGCAGTCAGCCGACAGGGGGCCGCCAGCCCCAGCATTTT. Translating it yields CASSQPTGGRQPQHF.

This clonotype was seen a few times. CDR3 sequence reads: CSAIGPGELFF. CDR3 coding DNA: TGCAGTGCTATTGGCCCCGGGGAGCTGTTTTTT. V usage is TRBV20-1 and J usage is TRBJ2-2; D unresolved. The CDR3 sequence is 11 residues long. In germline, CDR1 is DFQATT, CDR2 SNEGSKA (reference sequence). Between the trimmed V and J ends, which lost 4 bases and 6 bases, there was a span of 6 bases.

There are many counts of this clonotype. The gene calls are TRBV28 and TRBJ2-7; TRBD2 aligns across 8 bases. Germline CDR1 reads MDHEN; CDR2 reads SYDVKM. The J segment lost 2 bases and the V segment lost 3 bases, leaving 12 bases of the junction unmatched. This CDR3 is 17 amino acids long. Written as DNA, the CDR3 is TGTGCCAGCAGTTTGGGCGGTGGTAGCGGGACCCCCTACGAGCAGTACTTC. It is translated as CASSLGGGSGTPYEQYF.

This chain joins TRBV19 and TRBJ1-3; no clear D gene. The CDR3 is made up of 15 amino acids. Germline V gives CDR1 LNHDA, CDR2 SQIVND (reference sequence). V gave up 3 bases and J gave up 0 bases, with 9 bases separating them. The CDR3 nucleotides read TGTGCCAGTAGTATGTGGAGCTACTCTGGAAACACCATATATTTT. Its protein is CASSMWSYSGNTIYF.

This clonotype was counted many times. The rearrangement uses TRBV28 and TRBJ2-4; TRBD1 is a possible D gene (6 bases). The V end lost 6 bases, the J end lost 0 bases, and 21 bases lay between the germline ends. The V gene's germline CDR1 is MDHEN and CDR2 SYDVKM. The CDR3 is 18 residues long. Here the CDR3 reads CASRPDRDTQSAKNIQYF. For the CDR3, the DNA is TGTGCCAGCAGACCAGACCGGGACACACAGTCAGCCAAAAACATTCAGTACTTC.

The V and J genes are TRBV15 and TRBJ1-5; D call uncertain. This CDR3 is 15 amino acids long. CDR1 is LNHNV, CDR2 YYDKDF, per germline (reference sequence). V lost 0 bases and J 3 bases, leaving 9 bases between the germline ends. The CDR3 is CATSRDLGVNQPQHF. The CDR3 DNA reads TGTGCCACCAGCAGAGATTTGGGTGTCAATCAGCCCCAGCATTTT.

This clonotype appeared many times. The rearrangement uses TRBV11-1 and TRBJ2-7, with 8 bases identical to TRBD2. V shed 4 bases and J 3 bases; nucleotides not matched to a gene: 14. This CDR3 contains 17 residues. Looked up from germline, CDR1 is SGHAT and CDR2 is FQDESV (reference sequence). The CDR3 is CASSSNGLAEENYEQYF. In nucleotides, the CDR3 is TGTGCCAGCAGCTCGAACGGACTAGCCGAGGAGAACTACGAGCAGTACTTC. Complete variable domain (other parts from reference TRBV11-1 and TRBJ2-7): EAEVAQSPRYKITEKSQAVAFWCDPISGHATLYWYRQILGQGPELLVQFQDESVVDDSQLPKDRFSAERLKGVDSTLKIQPAELGDSAMYLCASSSNGLAEENYEQYFGPGTRLTVT.

This clonotype was counted only a few times. This could be a read error, since a much larger clone is one nucleotide away. The chain joins TRBV7-9 to TRBJ2-4, with TRBD2 matching over 11 bases. The DNA end is more similar to TRBJ2-1, so the J call may be wrong. This CDR3 comprises 15 residues. Per germline, CDR1 SEHNR and CDR2 FQNEAQ (reference sequence). Here the CDR3 reads CASSLRLAGGNEQFF. As DNA, the CDR3 is TGTGCCAGCAGCTTGCGGCTAGCGGGAGGAAATGAGCAGTTCTTC.

This clonotype was observed many times. The J gene is TRBJ2-7, the V gene TRBV6-1, with D possibly matching TRBD1 (6 bases). CDR1 and CDR2 (germline): MNHNS, SASEGT. Trimming removed 2 bases at V and 0 bases at J, with 14 bases between. The CDR3 is 16 amino acids. The CDR3 nucleotides read TGTGCCAGCAGTGAAACCTCGACAGGCGCCTCCTACGAGCAGTACTTC. Amino acid sequence: CASSETSTGASYEQYF.